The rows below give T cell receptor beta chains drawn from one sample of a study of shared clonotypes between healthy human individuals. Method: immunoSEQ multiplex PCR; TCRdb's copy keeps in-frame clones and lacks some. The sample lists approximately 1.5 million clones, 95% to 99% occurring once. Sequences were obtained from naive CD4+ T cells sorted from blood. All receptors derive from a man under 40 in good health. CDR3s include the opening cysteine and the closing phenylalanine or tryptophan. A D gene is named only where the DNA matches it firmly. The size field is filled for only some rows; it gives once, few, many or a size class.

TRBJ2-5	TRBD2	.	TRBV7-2	TGTGCCAGCGCGGCAAGACCCTGGCTAGCGGGGGGGAGCCAAGAGACCCAGTACTTC	CASAARPWLAGGSQETQYF
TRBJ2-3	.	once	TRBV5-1	TGCGCCAGCAGCCCAGCCGGGACTCCCACAGATACGCAGTATTTT	CASSPAGTPTDTQYF
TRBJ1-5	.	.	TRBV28	TGTGCCAGCAGTTTAGTCGTCAGGGTGGGGTATAGCAATCAGCCCCAGCATTTT	CASSLVVRVGYSNQPQHF
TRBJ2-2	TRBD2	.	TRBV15	TGTGCCACCAGCAGCGGGTTAACTAGCGTATCCGGGGAGCTGTTTTTT	CATSSGLTSVSGELFF
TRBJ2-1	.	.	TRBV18	TGTGCCAGCTCACTTCTCGACTTAGCGACGAGCTCCTACAATGAGCAGTTCTTC	CASSLLDLATSSYNEQFF
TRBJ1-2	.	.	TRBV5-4	TGTGCCAGCAGCTTCTCGACAATCCCTAATTATGGCTACACCTTC	CASSFSTIPNYGYTF
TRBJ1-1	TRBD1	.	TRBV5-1	TGCGCCAGCAGCTTGGGCCTGGGACAGGGGGAAATGAACACTGAAGCTTTCTTT	CASSLGLGQGEMNTEAFF
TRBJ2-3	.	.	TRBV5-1	TGCGCCAGCAGCAAGGGCGGGACAGCTAGCACAGATACGCAGTATTTT	CASSKGGTASTDTQYF
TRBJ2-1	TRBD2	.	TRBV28	TGTGCCAGCAGTCCAGGACTAGTGGTTCGGTTCTTC	CASSPGLVVRFF
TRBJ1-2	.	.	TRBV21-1	TGTGCCAGCAACCGGACAGGGGGCCTGCTCTACACCTTC	CASNRTGGLLYTF
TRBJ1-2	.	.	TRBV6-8	TGTGCCAGCAGTTTTGACGGGGGGGGAAAGCGGACTAACTATGGCTACACCTTC	CASSFDGGGKRTNYGYTF
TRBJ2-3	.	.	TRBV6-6	TGTGCCACCAGAGAGGGGAGCACAGATACGCAGTATTTT	CATREGSTDTQYF
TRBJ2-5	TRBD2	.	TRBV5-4	TGTGCCAGCAGCTGGTCTAGCGGGGTGGAGACCCAGTACTTC	CASSWSSGVETQYF
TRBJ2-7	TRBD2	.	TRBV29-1	TGCAGCGTTGTAGCGGGAGTCGGTTACGAGCAGTACTTC	CSVVAGVGYEQYF
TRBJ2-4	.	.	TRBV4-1	TGCGCCAGCAGCCAAGTAGGGCGGGAAGTGAGTGCCAAAAACATTCAGTACTTC	CASSQVGREVSAKNIQYF
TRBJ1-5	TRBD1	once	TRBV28	TGTGCCAGCAGTGGGGACAGGGCGAGCAATCAGCCCCAGCATTTT	CASSGDRASNQPQHF
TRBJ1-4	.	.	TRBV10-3	TGTGCCACTTCTAGGTCAACTAATGAAAAACTGTTTTTT	CATSRSTNEKLFF
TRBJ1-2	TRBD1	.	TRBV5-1	TGCGCCAGCAGCTGGGACAGGCAGTCTGGCTACACCTTC	CASSWDRQSGYTF
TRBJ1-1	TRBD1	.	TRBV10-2	TGCGCCAGCAGGCCAACAGGGGGGAACACTGAAGCTTTCTTT	CASRPTGGNTEAFF
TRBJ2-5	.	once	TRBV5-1	TGCGCCAGCAGGCAGTACCAAGAGACCCAGTACTTC	CASRQYQETQYF
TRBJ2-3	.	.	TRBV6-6	TGTGCCAGCAGTTACCGCCCTCCGATGGGAGGAGATACGCAGTATTTT	CASSYRPPMGGDTQYF
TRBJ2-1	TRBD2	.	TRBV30	TGTGCCTGGAGTGCCGGGACTAGCGGAGCCCAAAGCTCCTACAATGAGCAGTTCTTC	CAWSAGTSGAQSSYNEQFF
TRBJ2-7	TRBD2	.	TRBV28	TGTGCCAGCAGTTTAATCATCGGGGGGGCCGCCTACGAGCAGTACTTC	CASSLIIGGAAYEQYF
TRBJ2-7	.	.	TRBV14	TGTGCCAGCAGCCTAAGACAGGGAGGGTACGAGCAGTACTTC	CASSLRQGGYEQYF
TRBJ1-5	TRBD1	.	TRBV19	TGTGCCAGTAGTATCCGGACAGGTCGGGGCAATCAGCCCCAGCATTTT	CASSIRTGRGNQPQHF
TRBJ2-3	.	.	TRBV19	TGTGCCAGTAGTCACGCGGGCACAGATACGCAGTATTTT	CASSHAGTDTQYF
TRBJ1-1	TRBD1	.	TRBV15	TGTGCCACCAGCATGGACAGGAATTTTGGGAACACTGAAGCTTTCTTT	CATSMDRNFGNTEAFF
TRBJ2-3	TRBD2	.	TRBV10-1	TGCGCCAGCAGTGATCGGGTACTAGCGGGAAGACTAGGCCGGGGAGCGCAGTATTTT	CASSDRVLAGRLGRGAQYF
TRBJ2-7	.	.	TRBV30	TGTGCCTGGAGTCTCGGGGGCTCCTACGAGCAGTACTTC	CAWSLGGSYEQYF
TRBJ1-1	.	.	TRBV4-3	TGCGCCAGCAGCCAAGTTCCGGGAGCCGAAGAAGTTGAAGCTTTCTTT	CASSQVPGAEEVEAFF
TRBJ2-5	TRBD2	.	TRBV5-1	TGCGCCAGCAGCGCGACTAGCGGGAGGGCCCCCCAGTACTTC	CASSATSGRAPQYF
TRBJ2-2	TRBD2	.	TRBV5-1	TGCGCCAGCAGCTTGGATCCAGCGGGAGTGTCCGGGGAGCTGTTTTTT	CASSLDPAGVSGELFF
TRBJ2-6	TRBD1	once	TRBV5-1	TGCGCCAGCAGCTCCGACAGGGCTGGGGCCAACGTCCTGACTTTC	CASSSDRAGANVLTF
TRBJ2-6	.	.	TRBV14	TGTGCCAGCAGCCAAGTAAAGGGGGTTGTGACTGGGGCCAACGTCCTGACTTTC	CASSQVKGVVTGANVLTF
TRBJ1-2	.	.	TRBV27	TGTGCCAGCAGTTTACTGGGGGGGCCTTCCTATGGCTACACCTTC	CASSLLGGPSYGYTF
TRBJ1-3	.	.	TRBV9	TGTGCCAGCAGCCGAGCCCGGGAGTCTTTTACCTCTGGAAACACCATATATTTT	CASSRARESFTSGNTIYF